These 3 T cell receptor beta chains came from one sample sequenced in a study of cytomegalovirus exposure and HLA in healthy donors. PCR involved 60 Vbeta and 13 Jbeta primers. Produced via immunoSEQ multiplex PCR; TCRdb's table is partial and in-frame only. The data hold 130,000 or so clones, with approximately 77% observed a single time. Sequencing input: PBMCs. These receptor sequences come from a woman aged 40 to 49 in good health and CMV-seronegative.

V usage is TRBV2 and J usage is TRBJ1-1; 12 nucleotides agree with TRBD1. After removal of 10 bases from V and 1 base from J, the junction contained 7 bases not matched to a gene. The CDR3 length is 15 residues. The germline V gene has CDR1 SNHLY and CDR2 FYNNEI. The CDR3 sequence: CATAGQGAGNTEAFF. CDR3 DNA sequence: TGTGCCACCGCGGGACAGGGGGCTGGGAACACTGAAGCTTTCTTT.

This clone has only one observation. For the CDR3, the DNA is TGCGCCAGCAGCCAGGGGGGTTCGGGCACTGAAGCTTTCTTT. It codes for CASSQGGSGTEAFF. The V call is TRBV4-1, the J call TRBJ1-1, with D perhaps TRBD1 (5 bases). The CDR3 consists of 14 residues. Germline V gene sequence: CDR1 MGHRA, CDR2 YSYEKL. Trimming shortened V by 3 bases and J by 4 bases, and 12 bases separated the two germline ends.

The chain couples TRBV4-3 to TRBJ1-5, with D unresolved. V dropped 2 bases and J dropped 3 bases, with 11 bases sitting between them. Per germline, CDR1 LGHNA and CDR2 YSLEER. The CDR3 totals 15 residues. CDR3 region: CASSQTRSSNQPQHF. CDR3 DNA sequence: TGCGCCAGCAGCCAAACCCGGTCCTCCAATCAGCCCCAGCATTTT.